This TCR beta chain is from a study of cytomegalovirus exposure and HLA in healthy donors. Background on the study: HLA-typed donors contributed about 85 million unique TCRs, which were held in an early data release.

Details on this clone: Antigen unknown.

General study results and limits: Serostatus for CMV was the only available immune exposure information.

60 Vbeta and 13 Jbeta primers were used in PCR. Data came from immunoSEQ multiplex PCR; TCRdb stores just in-frame clones and leaves some out. The sample lists about 200,000 clones, around 77% seen once, with less than 3% in the top ten. V gave up 3 bases and J gave up 9 bases; unmatched junction bases: 6. Germline values: CDR1 SGHRS, CDR2 YFSETQ. This CDR3 has 15 amino acids. The source is a woman between 25 and 40 years old in good health and CMV-seronegative. The V call is TRBV5-1, the J call TRBJ2-1; TRBD2 agrees at 13 bases. Sample: PBMCs. Here the CDR3 reads CASSSRTSGSSEQFF. Written as DNA, the CDR3 is TGCGCCAGCAGCTCCCGGACTAGCGGGAGTAGTGAGCAGTTCTTC.